This T cell receptor (beta chain) was identified during a study of blood T cell repertoires in COVID-19. Study-level background: Nucleic acid was either cDNA or gDNA, and it came from T cells, B-cell-depleted T cells, or PBMCs.

Trimming removed 8 bases from V and 7 bases from J, with 15 bases in between. The CDR3 is made up of 13 amino acids. Germline CDR1 SNHLY, CDR2 FYNNEI. Authors' processing steps: The authors estimated nucleated cell counts from reference gene primer amplification. Produced via immunoSEQ multiplex PCR; TCRdb's table is partial and in-frame only. The V and J calls and clone size are taken from that table; D and trimming were inferred from the DNA. The table shows about 200,000 clones, with under 90% occurring only once. This clone was observed a single time. Sequencing was carried out using PBMCs or T cells enriched from blood (not recorded which). The chain couples TRBV2 to TRBJ2-4; tentatively, D is TRBD2 (5 bases). This TCR derives from a woman under 40 with acute COVID-19. The CDR3: CASVVGSGNIQYF. In DNA, the CDR3 is TGTGCCAGCGTGGTAGGATCGGGGAACATTCAGTACTTC.